The T cell receptor beta chain described here comes from a study of blood T cell repertoires in COVID-19. Sequencing used immunoSEQ multiplex PCR; TCRdb keeps in-frame clones, though not all of them. Among 250,000 to 350,000 clones, about 92% were seen once, and the ten largest hold approximately 17%. V lost 6 bases, J lost 8 bases, and 19 bases lay in between. Germline V gene sequence: CDR1 LNHDA, CDR2 SQIVND (reference sequence). The CDR3 is made up of 14 amino acids. The chain uses TRBV19 and TRBJ1-2; D perhaps matches TRBD1 (5 bases). The sequencing input was PBMCs or T cells enriched from blood (not recorded which). The TCR comes from a woman aged 25 to 39 who had recovered from COVID-19. The CDR3 DNA sequence: TGTGCCAGTAGCCCTGTCACCCTGACAGCGGGCTACACCTTC. Translated, it gives CASSPVTLTAGYTF.